This TCR beta chain appears in the sequencing data of a study of CD8 T cells in Susac syndrome. Random hexamers were used to reverse transcribe 0.5 to 1 ug of RNA. Multiplex PCR with immunoSEQ amplified the TCR beta CDR3 across 54 Vbeta and 13 Jbeta. TCRdb re-derived calls from the immunoSEQ multiplex PCR reads in MiXCR, one entry per CDR3 protein. Among 250,000 to 300,000 distinct CDR3 sequences listed, around 84% were seen once. The CDR3 contains 16 residues. With V trimmed by 0 bases and J by 3 bases, 5 bases remained unmatched. Germline V CDR1 and CDR2: LNHDA, SQIVND (reference sequence). The clonotype was recovered from a human donor with multiple sclerosis. The sequencing input was CD8+ T cells from PBMCs. This chain links TRBV19 with TRBJ1-5; 7 positions match TRBD1. This chain's CDR3 is CASSIEGQSFNQPQHF. The CDR3 DNA is TGTGCCAGTAGTATAGAGGGACAGAGTTTCAATCAGCCCCAGCATTTT.